The 28 T cell receptor beta chains given below trace back to one sample, sequenced in a study of blood T cell repertoires in COVID-19. The data were produced by immunoSEQ multiplex PCR, yet TCRdb's version contains in-frame clones alone and is incomplete. The sample consists of approximately 210,000 clones, 70% to 85% of them appearing once. Sample: peripheral blood. The receptor set was obtained from a woman older than 75 with COVID-19, enrolled during active disease.

Note on this clone: The same CDR3 arises from other DNA sequences in this sample as well. The rearrangement links TRBV20-1 to TRBJ2-1; weak D call: TRBD2 (5 bases). V lost 1 base and J 7 bases, leaving 5 bases between the germline ends. CDR1 is DFQATT and CDR2 is SNEGSKA in the germline V gene (reference sequence). CDR3 length: 11 residues. This chain's CDR3 is CSARGGNEQFF. Written as DNA, the CDR3 is TGCAGTGCTAGAGGAGGGAATGAGCAGTTCTTC.

Worth noting for this clone: The same CDR3 arises from other DNA sequences in this sample as well. The chain joins TRBV20-1 to TRBJ2-7; the D gene is possibly TRBD1 (5 bases). Trimming stripped 4 bases from V and 3 bases from J, with 7 bases between. Per germline, CDR1 DFQATT and CDR2 SNEGSKA (reference sequence). This CDR3 has 11 amino acids. CDR3 bases: TGCAGTGCTAAAAGGGGCTACGAGCAGTACTTC. Translated, it gives CSAKRGYEQYF.

This clone has only one observation. The chain joins TRBV7-8 to TRBJ2-5, with a possible D match to TRBD2 (6 bases). In germline, CDR1 is SGHVS, CDR2 FQNEAQ. This CDR3 has 13 residues. Trimming cost V 1 base and J 4 bases, with 7 bases left between them. CDR3 region: CASSLVLAETQYF. The CDR3 nucleotides are TGTGCCAGCAGCTTAGTACTAGCAGAGACCCAGTACTTC.

V and J are TRBV28 and TRBJ1-1, with D possibly TRBD1 on 5 matching bases. The germline CDR1 and CDR2 sequences are MDHEN and SYDVKM. The V and J ends lost 2 bases and 1 base respectively, with 11 bases between them. The CDR3 loop spans 15 amino acids. CDR3 residues: CASSLIGRANTEAFF. The DNA for the CDR3 is TGTGCCAGCAGTTTAATCGGCAGGGCGAACACTGAAGCTTTCTTT.

The chain is built from TRBV19 and TRBJ1-3; D is undetermined. The CDR3 has 15 amino acids. CDR1 and CDR2 from the germline V gene are LNHDA and SQIVND (reference sequence). V lost 3 bases, J lost 4 bases, and 13 bases lay in between. The CDR3, as DNA: TGTGCCAGTAGTATCGGAGCGGCATGGGGAAACACCATATATTTT. It yields the protein CASSIGAAWGNTIYF.

The rearrangement joins TRBV5-1 to TRBJ1-2; a weak D match, TRBD1 (6 bases). This CDR3 region has 16 residues. Germline CDR1 SGHRS, CDR2 YFSETQ. V lost 4 bases to trimming and J lost 6 bases, with 22 bases between them. CDR3 nucleotides: TGCGCCAGCAGCGCGTTTGGGCAGGGAACAGGGAATGGCTACACCTTC. As protein: CASSAFGQGTGNGYTF.

The V gene is TRBV5-1, the J gene TRBJ1-3; D unresolved. The CDR3 has 14 amino acids. Germline values: CDR1 SGHRS, CDR2 YFSETQ. V lost 4 bases to trimming and J lost 0 bases, with 8 bases between them. CDR3 region: CASSLPGSGNTIYF. In nucleotides, the CDR3 is TGCGCCAGCAGCCTCCCGGGCTCTGGAAACACCATATATTTT.

This clone was seen only a few times. The chain employs TRBV5-4 and TRBJ1-5, with 9 bases fitting TRBD1. The length of the CDR3 is 13 residues. The ends lost 4 bases at V and 7 bases at J; junction bases unmatched: 3. Germline V gene sequence: CDR1 SGHNT, CDR2 YYREEE (reference sequence). The DNA for the CDR3 is TGTGCCAGCAGCCCGGACAGGGGCCAGCCCCAGCATTTT. Its translation is CASSPDRGQPQHF.

The rearrangement uses TRBV6-1 and TRBJ1-1; D is possibly TRBD1 (5 bases). From germline, CDR1 is MNHNS and CDR2 SASEGT. The CDR3 is 15 residues long. The ends were cut back, 1 base at V and 0 bases at J, with 9 bases in the middle. The CDR3 bases are TGTGCCAGCAGTGAAGTAGGGGTCATGAACACTGAAGCTTTCTTT. Amino acids: CASSEVGVMNTEAFF.

V usage is TRBV2 and J usage is TRBJ2-7, with 12 nucleotides matching TRBD2. Germline assignment: CDR1 SNHLY and CDR2 FYNNEI. The CDR3 is 16 residues long. The V segment lost 7 bases and the J segment 6 bases; nucleotides outside the gene matches: 13. The CDR3 DNA is TGTGCCAGCACAAGGACTAGCGGGACGGGCCTCGGCGAGCAGTACTTC. Translated: CASTRTSGTGLGEQYF.

This clone has only one observation. The gene calls are TRBV3-1 (or the pseudogene TRBV3-2) and TRBJ2-5; TRBD2 might be the D (6 bases). Per the germline V gene, CDR1 is LGHDT and CDR2 is YNNKEL (reference sequence). Deletions cut 1 base from V and 5 bases from J, with 17 bases between. CDR3 length equals 16 residues. The CDR3 DNA is TGTGCCAGCAGCCAAGGGGCGGGGTCAGGAGGGGAGACCCAGTACTTC. Its protein product is CASSQGAGSGGETQYF.

The chain joins TRBV18 to TRBJ1-4; perhaps TRBD1 as D (5 bases). V lost 3 bases, J lost 4 bases, and 18 bases lay in between. CDR1 and CDR2 (germline): KGHSH, LQKENI. This CDR3 has 17 residues. The CDR3 nucleotides are TGTGCCAGCTCACCTGGACCCCGACAGAGTTATAATGAAAAACTGTTTTTT. Its protein product is CASSPGPRQSYNEKLFF.

The chain recombines TRBV5-6 with TRBJ1-5; 7 nucleotides line up with TRBD1. V lost 2 bases, J lost 7 bases, and 6 bases stayed unmatched. The CDR3 spans 14 residues. Germline loops: CDR1 SGHDT, CDR2 YYEEEE. The CDR3 region is CASSLQGMEQPQHF. The CDR3 DNA sequence: TGTGCCAGCAGCTTACAGGGGATGGAACAGCCCCAGCATTTT. The full variable domain, completed using reference TRBV5-6 and TRBJ1-5, is DAGVTQSPTHLIKTRGQQVTLRCSPKSGHDTVSWYQQALGQGPQFIFQYYEEEERQRGNFPDRFSGHQFPNYSSELNVNALLLGDSALYLCASSLQGMEQPQHFGDGTRLSIL.

The chain uses TRBV10-3 and TRBJ1-1; tentatively, D is TRBD1 (6 bases). The CDR3 runs to 13 residues. Germline loops: CDR1 ENHRY, CDR2 SYGVKD. The V end lost 2 bases, the J end lost 10 bases, and 14 bases lay between the germline ends. The CDR3: CAISEGPTRGAFF. In nucleotides, the CDR3 is TGTGCCATCAGTGAGGGTCCGACCAGGGGAGCTTTCTTT.

The sample holds one count of this clone. V and J are TRBV5-1 and TRBJ2-5; 10 positions agree with TRBD2. CDR1 SGHRS and CDR2 YFSETQ come from the germline V gene. The CDR3 spans 16 residues. The ends lost 1 base at V and 5 bases at J; junction bases unmatched: 8. CDR3 bases: TGCGCCAGCAGCTTGAGCGCTAGCGGGAGTCTGGAGACCCAGTACTTC. It codes for CASSLSASGSLETQYF.

The V gene is TRBV9, the J gene TRBJ2-7, with D uncertain. Germline CDR1 and CDR2: SGDLS and YYNGEE. V lost 0 bases and J lost 3, with 7 bases in between. The CDR3 spans 13 residues. This CDR3 reads CASSVGPDYEQYF. Written as DNA, the CDR3 is TGTGCCAGCAGCGTAGGCCCAGACTACGAGCAGTACTTC.

The V and J genes are TRBV2 and TRBJ2-5; 11 nucleotides align to TRBD2. Germline V gene sequence: CDR1 SNHLY, CDR2 FYNNEI. The length of the CDR3 is 14 residues. V trimming: 8 bases; J trimming: 1 base; junction bases outside the gene matches: 3. CDR3 nucleotides: TGTGCCAGCGGGACTAGCGGAGTCCAAGAGACCCAGTACTTC. This encodes CASGTSGVQETQYF.

This chain uses TRBV20-1 with TRBJ2-3; the D gene could be TRBD1 or TRBD2 (5 bases each). This CDR3 has 13 amino acids. Germline CDR1 DFQATT, CDR2 SNEGSKA (reference sequence). V lost 3 bases to trimming and J lost 4 bases, with 11 bases between them. The CDR3: CSASEGRPDTQYF. In DNA, the CDR3 is TGCAGTGCTAGTGAGGGGCGCCCAGATACGCAGTATTTT.

J is TRBJ2-1 and V is TRBV9; 8 bases agree with TRBD2. CDR1 SGDLS and CDR2 YYNGEE come from the germline V gene. CDR3 size: 14 residues. V was clipped by 3 bases and J by 8 bases; unmatched bases: 7. CDR3 nucleotides: TGTGCCAGCAGCGAAAGGGGACTAGAGTATGAGCAGTTCTTC. The encoded protein is CASSERGLEYEQFF. The entire variable domain, with the rest obtained from reference TRBV9 and TRBJ2-1, is as follows: DSGVTQTPKHLITATGQRVTLRCSPRSGDLSVYWYQQSLDQGLQFLIQYYNGEERAKGNILERFSAQQFPDLHSELNLSSLELGDSALYFCASSERGLEYEQFFGPGTRLTVL.

The chain uses TRBV15 and TRBJ2-1; 9 bases fit TRBD1. The V gene end was trimmed by 4 bases and the J gene end by 0 bases; junction bases not matched to a gene: 4. CDR3 length: 16 residues. Germline V gene data show CDR1 as LNHNV and CDR2 as YYDKDF (reference sequence). The CDR3 region is CATSTQGASSYNEQFF. Here the CDR3 DNA reads TGTGCCACCAGCACACAGGGGGCTAGCTCCTACAATGAGCAGTTCTTC.

V usage is TRBV18 and J usage is TRBJ1-2; 7 nucleotides match TRBD1. Trimming removed 3 bases from V and 0 bases from J; junction bases left unmatched: 7. The CDR3 contains 16 residues. Per the germline V gene, CDR1 is KGHSH and CDR2 is LQKENI. CDR3 nucleotides: TGTGCCAGCTCACCCTTTGACAGGGCCTCTAACTATGGCTACACCTTC. Its protein is CASSPFDRASNYGYTF. The variable domain in full, with the rest retrieved from reference TRBV18 and TRBJ1-2, is NAGVMQNPRHLVRRRGQEARLRCSPMKGHSHVYWYRQLPEEGLKFMVYLQKENIIDESGMPKERFSAEFPKEGPSILRIQQVVRGDSAAYFCASSPFDRASNYGYTFGSGTRLTVV.

As to this clone: This sample also contains other DNA sequences that code for the same CDR3. CDR3 nucleotides: TGTGCCAGCAGCTTGGGCGGGGAAGAGACCCAGTACTTC. Encoded protein: CASSLGGEETQYF. V gene TRBV5-5 combines with J gene TRBJ2-5, with TRBD2 as a possible D gene (6 bases). V was clipped by 0 bases and J by 3 bases, with 6 bases between them. The CDR3 covers 13 residues. CDR1 and CDR2 from the germline V gene are SGHKS and YYEKEE (reference sequence).

V is TRBV5-1 and J is TRBJ1-1, with D perhaps matching TRBD1 (5 bases). Germline CDR1 and CDR2: SGHRS and YFSETQ. Deletions cut 5 bases from V and 3 bases from J, with 11 bases between. The CDR3 covers 13 residues. CDR3: CASSQGKDTEAFF. CDR3 nucleotide sequence: TGCGCCAGCAGTCAGGGTAAGGACACTGAAGCTTTCTTT.

The V call is TRBV11-2, the J call TRBJ1-1; D gene ambiguous. Germline CDR1 and CDR2: SGHAT and FQNNGV. V shed 5 bases and J shed 6 bases, with 10 bases lying between them. The CDR3 consists of 12 residues. CDR3 bases: TGTGCCAGCAGCCCCGGTATAGCTGAAGCTTTCTTT. Translated: CASSPGIAEAFF.

This clone appeared once. The chain uses TRBV7-8 and TRBJ1-5; D not certain. The V gene lost 1 base and the J gene lost 7 bases, with 17 bases spanning the gap. This CDR3 spans 16 amino acids. The germline V gene encodes CDR1 SGHVS and CDR2 FQNEAQ. Written as DNA, the CDR3 is TGTGCCAGCAGCTTAGGATCCGCGACGACGGGGCAGCCCCAGCATTTT. Translated, it gives CASSLGSATTGQPQHF.

The chain carries TRBV7-2 and TRBJ2-5; TRBD1 aligns across 9 bases. The J segment lost 2 bases and the V segment lost 11 bases, leaving 6 bases of the junction unmatched. The V gene's germline CDR1 is SGHTA and CDR2 FQGNSA. This CDR3 is built from 13 residues. CDR3 in DNA: TGTGCCGAAGCAGGGACAGGGCAAGAGACCCAGTACTTC. Translating it yields CAEAGTGQETQYF.

The V and J genes are TRBV9 and TRBJ1-1; no firm D call. Trimming took 2 bases from V and 5 from J, leaving 13 bases between them. The V gene's germline CDR1 is SGDLS and CDR2 YYNGEE. The CDR3 spans 14 residues. The CDR3 sequence is CASSVESSGTEAFF. In nucleotides, the CDR3 is TGTGCCAGCAGCGTCGAATCGTCCGGGACTGAAGCTTTCTTT.

This chain links TRBV7-8 with TRBJ1-2, with 10 bases lining up with TRBD1. Germline V gene data show CDR1 as SGHVS and CDR2 as FQNEAQ. This CDR3 has 17 amino acids. J was trimmed by 4 bases and V by 1 base; bases with no gene match: 9. The CDR3 reads CASSLVVGQGVFYGYTF. The CDR3 nucleotides are TGTGCCAGCAGCTTAGTCGTCGGACAGGGGGTTTTCTATGGCTACACCTTC.